This record looks at one TCR beta chain sequence and its context. The same CDR3 arises from other DNA sequences in this sample as well. The source of the sample is a study of blood T cell repertoires in COVID-19. The table came from immunoSEQ multiplex PCR; TCRdb's copy has only in-frame clones and leaves some out. This sample has some 460,000 clones; roughly 91% occur once, and the top ten carry roughly 4%. This TCR was sampled from a woman in her 30s with acute or convalescent COVID-19. Input material: peripheral blood.

The CDR3: CASSLTSGGTDTQYF. In DNA form, the CDR3 reads TGCGCCAGCAGCTTGACTAGCGGGGGCACAGATACGCAGTATTTT. J is TRBJ2-3 and V is TRBV5-1, with 10 bases matching TRBD2. This CDR3 has 15 amino acids. J lost 1 base, V lost 1 base, and 0 bases had no gene match. The V gene's germline CDR1 is SGHRS and CDR2 YFSETQ.